These 15 T cell receptor beta chains came from one sample sequenced in a study of blood T cell repertoires in COVID-19. Clones were read by immunoSEQ multiplex PCR, and TCRdb kept only the in-frame ones, dropping some. This sample has 30,000 or so clones, with about 90% found just once. Sequences were obtained from peripheral blood. These receptors were collected from a man aged 55 to 70 with active COVID-19.

This chain connects TRBV3-1 (or the pseudogene TRBV3-2) to TRBJ2-4; D possibly corresponds to TRBD2 (5 bases). Germline CDR1 LGHDT, CDR2 YNNKEL (reference sequence). V lost 4 bases and J 4 bases, leaving 11 bases between the germline ends. This CDR3 region has 14 residues. The CDR3, as DNA: TGTGCCAGCAGCCTTCCCGGGAATAAAAACATTCAGTACTTC. Its translation is CASSLPGNKNIQYF.

This chain joins TRBV23-1 and TRBJ2-5; 7 bases align to TRBD1. TRBV23-1 is designated an ORF whose function remains uncertain. This CDR3 comprises 16 residues. V gave up 3 bases and J gave up 2 bases; unmatched junction bases: 9. The CDR3 bases are TGCGCCAGCAGTCACCCTGAAGGGGACAGACAAGAGACCCAGTACTTC. Translated, it gives CASSHPEGDRQETQYF.

This chain uses TRBV7-8 with TRBJ1-2; TRBD1 might be the D (6 bases). Germline CDR1 reads SGHVS; CDR2 reads FQNEAQ. The CDR3 loop spans 14 amino acids. Trimming left V 2 bases short and J 5 bases short, with 12 bases between. CDR3: CASSLSGESYGYTF. CDR3 coding DNA: TGTGCCAGCAGCTTATCAGGGGAGAGTTATGGCTACACCTTC.

The rearrangement uses TRBV3-1 (or the pseudogene TRBV3-2) and TRBJ2-5; 12 nucleotides match TRBD2. Germline V CDR1 and CDR2: LGHDT, YNNKEL (reference sequence). The CDR3 totals 15 residues. Trimming at V came to 3 bases and at J to 5 bases, leaving 4 bases not matched to a gene. CDR3 sequence: CASSQSGTSGETQYF. CDR3 coding DNA: TGTGCCAGCAGCCAGTCCGGGACTAGCGGGGAGACCCAGTACTTC.

DNA for the CDR3: TGTGCCAGCAGCGGGGGCCGATCCTACGAGCAGTACTTC. It is translated as CASSGGRSYEQYF. This sequence joins TRBV7-9 and TRBJ2-7, with D possibly TRBD1 on 6 matching bases. Germline loops: CDR1 SEHNR, CDR2 FQNEAQ (reference sequence). V gave up 5 bases and J gave up 1 base, with 9 bases separating them. The CDR3 is 13 amino acids.

The chain is built from TRBV6-2 or TRBV6-3 and TRBJ2-7, with D unclear. V shed 4 bases and J shed 0 bases, with 7 bases lying between them. Germline V lookup: CDR1 MNHEY, CDR2 SVGEGT. This CDR3 contains 13 residues. The CDR3 sequence is CASSLTFSYEQYF. CDR3 in DNA: TGTGCCAGCAGTTTGACATTCTCCTACGAGCAGTACTTC.

The chain has TRBV11-1 and TRBJ1-1, with 8 bases identical to TRBD1. The CDR3 covers 14 residues. Trimming took 5 bases from V and 5 from J; bases not matched to a gene: 7. The germline CDR1 and CDR2 sequences are SGHAT and FQDESV (reference sequence). CDR3 bases: TGTGCCAGCAGCCGGACAGGGTCAGGGACTGAAGCTTTCTTT. It codes for CASSRTGSGTEAFF.

J is TRBJ2-6 and V is TRBV4-3; D not certain. The CDR3 loop spans 15 amino acids. CDR1 is LGHNA, CDR2 YSLEER, per germline. V lost 1 base and J lost 1, with 5 bases in between. Here the CDR3 DNA reads TGCGCCAGCAGCCAAGCTCCGTCTGGGGCCAACGTCCTGACTTTC. Amino acids: CASSQAPSGANVLTF.

Only one count was recorded for this clone. The chain has TRBV18 and TRBJ2-7; 9 bases are shared with TRBD2. This CDR3 has 15 amino acids. Germline V CDR1 and CDR2: KGHSH, LQKENI. The trim removed 3 bases at V and 7 bases at J, leaving 10 bases unmatched. The DNA of the CDR3 is TGTGCCAGCTCACCTAGGCCGGGACTAGCCGGGGAGCAGTACTTC. Amino acid sequence: CASSPRPGLAGEQYF.

The CDR3, as DNA: TGTGCCACCAGCATGGTCGGGGAGTATGGCTACACCTTC. Its translation is CATSMVGEYGYTF. The chain carries TRBV15 and TRBJ1-2; D gene uncertain. The length of the CDR3 is 13 residues. The germline CDR1 and CDR2 sequences are LNHNV and YYDKDF (reference sequence). Between the trimmed V and J ends, which lost 4 bases and 5 bases, there was a span of 11 bases.

This sequence joins TRBV4-2 and TRBJ2-7, with D possibly being TRBD2 (6 bases). V was clipped by 0 bases and J by 1 base, with 13 bases between them. The CDR3 spans 16 residues. Per the germline V gene, CDR1 is LGHNA and CDR2 is YNFKEQ. In nucleotides, the CDR3 is TGTGCCAGCAGCCAAGATGGGGTGGGGGGATCCTACGAGCAGTACTTC. Protein sequence: CASSQDGVGGSYEQYF.

V usage is TRBV2 and J usage is TRBJ1-5, with 8 bases aligning to TRBD1. Germline V gene data show CDR1 as SNHLY and CDR2 as FYNNEI. J was trimmed by 4 bases and V by 6 bases; bases with no gene match: 5. The CDR3 totals 14 residues. CDR3 protein: CASRRTGGNQPQHF. The DNA of the CDR3 is TGTGCCAGCAGGCGTACAGGGGGTAATCAGCCCCAGCATTTT.

V and J are TRBV19 and TRBJ1-2; tentative D call: TRBD1 (6 bases). V lost 7 bases, J lost 0 bases, and 15 bases lay in between. Germline V lookup: CDR1 LNHDA, CDR2 SQIVND (reference sequence). This CDR3 region has 15 residues. The CDR3 nucleotides are TGTGCCAGTATCGGGGGGCAAGAACCTAACTATGGCTACACCTTC. It specifies CASIGGQEPNYGYTF.

J is TRBJ2-3 and V is TRBV14; TRBD2 matches 9 bases. Germline V lookup: CDR1 SGHDN, CDR2 FVKESK. The CDR3 extends over 14 amino acids. V dropped 4 bases and J dropped 8; count of bases not matched to a gene: 7. CDR3 sequence reads: CASSRGGGAGTQYF. CDR3 in DNA: TGTGCCAGCAGCCGAGGCGGGGGGGCCGGTACGCAGTATTTT. Full variable domain (outside the CDR3, taken from reference TRBV14 and TRBJ2-3): EAGVTQFPSHSVIEKGQTVTLRCDPISGHDNLYWYRRVMGKEIKFLLHFVKESKQDESGMPNNRFLAERTGGTYSTLKVQPAELEDSGVYFCASSRGGGAGTQYFGPGTRLTVL.

The chain carries TRBV5-1 and TRBJ2-2, with 9 nucleotides matching TRBD1. Germline V gene sequence: CDR1 SGHRS, CDR2 YFSETQ. There are 16 residues in the CDR3. Germline trimming cut 4 bases from V and 1 base from J; bases unmatched to any gene: 5. The CDR3 bases are TGCGCCAGCAGCGCCTCGACAGGGGGGAACACCGGGGAGCTGTTTTTT. This encodes CASSASTGGNTGELFF.